This T cell receptor (beta chain) was sequenced during a study of CD8 T cells in Susac syndrome. Turning to this clonotype: Its matching antigen is unknown.

The CDR3 length is 13 residues. Germline V gene sequence: CDR1 LGHDT, CDR2 YNNKEL (reference sequence). Trimming took 0 bases from V and 4 from J, leaving 6 bases between them. The RNA input was roughly 0.45 to 1 ug, and it was reverse transcribed with random hexamers. With immunoSEQ multiplex PCR, TCR beta CDR3 was amplified across 54 Vbeta and 13 Jbeta. Each CDR3 protein gets one entry after TCRdb re-called the immunoSEQ multiplex PCR reads with MiXCR. The sample contains over 150,000 distinct CDR3 sequences, under 95% of which appear only once. Study results and limitations: As acknowledged by the study, its TCR sequencing and HLA analysis included a relatively small number of individuals.

The multiple sclerosis controls, all treatment-naive patients, had relapsing-remitting disease that was stable or active. Purification of the CD8+ and CD4+ T cells relied on negative isolation, and TEMRA cells underwent FACS enrichment. J is TRBJ1-2 and V is TRBV3-1; D gene uncertain. Material: CD4+ T cells from PBMCs. This sequence originates from a human donor with multiple sclerosis. The CDR3 spells CASSQEGAYGYTF. Written as DNA, the CDR3 is TGTGCCAGCAGCCAAGAAGGCGCCTATGGCTACACCTTC. Based on the CDR3 plus reference TRBV3-1 and TRBJ1-2, the full variable domain is DTAVSQTPKYLVTQMGNDKSIKCEQNLGHDTMYWYKQDSKKFLKIMFSYNNKELIINETVPNRFSPKSPDKAHLNLHINSLELGDSAVYFCASSQEGAYGYTFGSGTRLTVV.